This T cell receptor beta chain derives from a study of shared clonotypes between healthy human individuals. The wider study: In total, the donors were a couple of women and a few men aged 18 to 49.

Germline loops: CDR1 MNHEY, CDR2 SMNVEV (reference sequence). The CDR3 loop spans 16 amino acids. With 5 bases clipped from V and 3 bases from J, the junction kept 9 bases outside the gene matches. For this clone: Its matching antigen is unknown.

The study, taken as a whole, reports: An anticipated effect of sequencing depth on clonotype sharing among donors was recognized.

Assay execution took place at the deep level. Amplification in unsorted PBMC replicate PCRs started from 300 ng DNA, which equals about 33,000 T cell genomes. Sequencing used immunoSEQ multiplex PCR; TCRdb keeps in-frame clones, though not all of them. The table has about 490,000 clones, over 60% seen once. The TCR was taken from a woman in her 40s in good health. Some clones in this sample may be carry-over from other donors' samples. Sequences were obtained from PBMCs. The gene calls are TRBV27 and TRBJ2-1; 8 bases align to TRBD2. The CDR3 DNA sequence: TGTGCCAGCAGTCACATAGCGGGAAACCTCTACAATGAGCAGTTCTTC. This translates into CASSHIAGNLYNEQFF.